This entry describes one T cell receptor (beta chain). The antigen remains unidentified. The germline V gene encodes CDR1 MNHNY and CDR2 SVGAGI (reference sequence). Trimming took 6 bases from V and 5 from J; bases not matched to a gene: 8. This CDR3 region has 15 residues. These data originate in a study of OX40 agonist ivuxolimab in advanced cancers. Study-wide results and limits: Dose levels from 0.1 to 3.0 mg/kg saw CD4+ and CD8+ blood T cells expand clonally by week 6. The average count of expanded clones was higher among CD8+ T cells than among CD4+.

The protocol was immunoSEQ multiplex PCR, while the TCRdb copy is restricted to in-frame clones and leaves out a portion. This sample has 45,000 to 55,000 clones; around nine tenths occur once, and the top ten carry less than 0.75%. The material was CD4+ or CD8+ T cells sorted from blood, obtained in a trial of the OX40 agonist ivuxolimab. The chain carries TRBV6-6 and TRBJ1-5; TRBD1 agrees at 9 bases. The TCR comes from an adult with an advanced solid tumor such as melanoma, head and neck, liver or kidney cancer. For the CDR3, the DNA is TGTGCCAGCAGAGACAGGGGGGAGCGTGATCAGCCCCAGCATTTT. This encodes CASRDRGERDQPQHF.